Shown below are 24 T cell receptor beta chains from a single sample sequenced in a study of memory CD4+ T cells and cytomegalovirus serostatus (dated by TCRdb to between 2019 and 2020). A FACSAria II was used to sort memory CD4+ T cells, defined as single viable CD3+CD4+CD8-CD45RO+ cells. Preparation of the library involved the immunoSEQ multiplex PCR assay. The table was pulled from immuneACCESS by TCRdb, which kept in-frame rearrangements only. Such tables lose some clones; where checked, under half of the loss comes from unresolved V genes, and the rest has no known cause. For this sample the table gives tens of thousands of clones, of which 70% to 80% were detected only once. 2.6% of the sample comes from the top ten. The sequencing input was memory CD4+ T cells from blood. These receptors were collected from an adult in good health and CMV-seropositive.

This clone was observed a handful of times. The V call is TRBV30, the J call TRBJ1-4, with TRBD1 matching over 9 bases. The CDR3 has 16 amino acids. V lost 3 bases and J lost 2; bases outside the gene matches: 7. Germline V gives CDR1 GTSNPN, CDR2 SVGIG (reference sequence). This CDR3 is CAWRGQGLLTNEKLFF. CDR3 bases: TGTGCCTGGAGGGGACAGGGATTATTGACTAATGAAAAACTGTTTTTT.

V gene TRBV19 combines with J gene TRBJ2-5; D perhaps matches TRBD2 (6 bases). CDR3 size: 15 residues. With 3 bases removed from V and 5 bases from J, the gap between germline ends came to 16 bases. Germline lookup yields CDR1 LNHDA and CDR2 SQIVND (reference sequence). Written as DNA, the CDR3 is TGTGCCAGTAGTATCGGTGGGAGGAAGGGGGAGACCCAGTACTTC. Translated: CASSIGGRKGETQYF.

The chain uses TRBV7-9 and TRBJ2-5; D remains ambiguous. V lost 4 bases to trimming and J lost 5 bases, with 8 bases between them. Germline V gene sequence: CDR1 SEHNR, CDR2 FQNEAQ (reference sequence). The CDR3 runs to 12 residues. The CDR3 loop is CASSSNRETQYF. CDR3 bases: TGTGCCAGCAGCTCGAATCGGGAGACCCAGTACTTC.

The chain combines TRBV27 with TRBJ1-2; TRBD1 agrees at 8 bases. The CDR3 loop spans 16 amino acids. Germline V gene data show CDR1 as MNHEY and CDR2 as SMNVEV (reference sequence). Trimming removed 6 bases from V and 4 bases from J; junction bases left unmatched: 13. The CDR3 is CASSDLGQGRIYGYTF. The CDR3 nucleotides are TGTGCCAGCAGCGACCTCGGACAGGGTAGAATCTATGGCTACACCTTC.

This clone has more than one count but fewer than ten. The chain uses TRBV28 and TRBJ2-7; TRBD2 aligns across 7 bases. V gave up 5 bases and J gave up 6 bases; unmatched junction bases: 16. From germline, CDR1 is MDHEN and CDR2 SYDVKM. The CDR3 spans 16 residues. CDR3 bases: TGTGCCAGCAGTATAACCGCCGGTACACCGGGGGGCGAGCAGTACTTC. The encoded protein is CASSITAGTPGGEQYF.

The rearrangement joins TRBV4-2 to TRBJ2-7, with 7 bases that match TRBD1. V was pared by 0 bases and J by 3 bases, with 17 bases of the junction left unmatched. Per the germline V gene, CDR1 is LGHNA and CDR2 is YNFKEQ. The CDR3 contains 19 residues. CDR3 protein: CASSQDLGTQGGNYYEQYF. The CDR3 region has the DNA TGTGCCAGCAGCCAAGATCTCGGGACCCAAGGGGGCAATTACTACGAGCAGTACTTC.

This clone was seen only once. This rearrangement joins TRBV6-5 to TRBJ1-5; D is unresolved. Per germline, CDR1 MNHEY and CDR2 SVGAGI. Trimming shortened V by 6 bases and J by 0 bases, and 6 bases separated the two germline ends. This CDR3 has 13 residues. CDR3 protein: CASRFDSNQPQHF. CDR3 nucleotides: TGTGCCAGCAGGTTCGATAGCAATCAGCCCCAGCATTTT.

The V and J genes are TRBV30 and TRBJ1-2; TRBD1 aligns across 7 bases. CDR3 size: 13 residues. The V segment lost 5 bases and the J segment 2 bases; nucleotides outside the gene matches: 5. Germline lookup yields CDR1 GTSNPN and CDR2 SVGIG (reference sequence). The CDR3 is CAWATGRNYGYTF. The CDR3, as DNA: TGTGCCTGGGCGACAGGGAGGAACTATGGCTACACCTTC.

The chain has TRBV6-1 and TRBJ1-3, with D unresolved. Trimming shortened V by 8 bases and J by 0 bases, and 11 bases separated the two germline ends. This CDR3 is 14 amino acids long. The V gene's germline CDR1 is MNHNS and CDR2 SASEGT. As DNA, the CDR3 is TGTGCCAGCTGTCGAGACCCCTCTGGAAACACCATATATTTT. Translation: CASCRDPSGNTIYF.

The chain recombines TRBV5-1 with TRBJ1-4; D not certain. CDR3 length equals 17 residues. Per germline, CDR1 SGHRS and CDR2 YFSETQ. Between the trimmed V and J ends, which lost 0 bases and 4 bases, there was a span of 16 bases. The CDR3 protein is CASSLGPVTAFNEKLFF. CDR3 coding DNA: TGCGCCAGCAGCTTGGGTCCCGTTACGGCTTTTAATGAAAAACTGTTTTTT.

The CDR3 bases are TGTGCCAGCTCACCAGAAGTCTTTGGCTCCTACAATGAGCAGTTCTTC. It encodes CASSPEVFGSYNEQFF. The chain recombines TRBV18 with TRBJ2-1; D is undetermined. Deletions cut 2 bases from V and 0 bases from J, with 11 bases between. This CDR3 has 16 residues. Germline V gene sequence: CDR1 KGHSH, CDR2 LQKENI.

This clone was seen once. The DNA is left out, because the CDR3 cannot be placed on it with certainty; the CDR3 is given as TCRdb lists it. CDR3 in amino acids: CASSQVASGSRYF. J is TRBJ2-4 and V is TRBV4-1; the table's TRBD2 call for D was not verified on the DNA. The CDR3 has 13 residues if both end residues are counted. Germline V lookup: CDR1 MGHRA, CDR2 YSYEKL.

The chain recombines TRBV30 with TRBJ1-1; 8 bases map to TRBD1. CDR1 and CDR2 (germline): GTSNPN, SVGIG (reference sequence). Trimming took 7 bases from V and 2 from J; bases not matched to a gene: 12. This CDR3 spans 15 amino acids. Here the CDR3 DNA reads TGTGCCTTCACATCCTTAACAGGGGGTAACACTGAAGCTTTCTTT. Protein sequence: CAFTSLTGGNTEAFF. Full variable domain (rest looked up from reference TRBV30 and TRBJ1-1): SQTIHQWPATLVQPVGSPLSLECTVEGTSNPNLYWYRQAAGRGLQLLFYSVGIGQISSEVPQNLSASRPQDRQFILSSKKLLLSDSGFYLCAFTSLTGGNTEAFFGQGTRLTVV.

CDR3 region: CAWSTNPGIRKNIQYF. CDR3 DNA: TGTGCCTGGAGTACCAACCCAGGGATCAGGAAGAACATTCAGTACTTC. This chain uses TRBV30 with TRBJ2-4, with D possibly being TRBD1 (5 bases). The CDR3 is 16 residues long. Germline assignment: CDR1 GTSNPN and CDR2 SVGIG (reference sequence). Trimming left V 2 bases short and J 7 bases short, with 21 bases between.

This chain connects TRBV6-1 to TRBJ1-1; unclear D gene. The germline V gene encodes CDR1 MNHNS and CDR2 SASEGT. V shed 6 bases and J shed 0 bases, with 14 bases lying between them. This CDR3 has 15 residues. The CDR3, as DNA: TGTGCCAGCAGGGACCCCCCTGGGGTGAACACTGAAGCTTTCTTT. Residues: CASRDPPGVNTEAFF.

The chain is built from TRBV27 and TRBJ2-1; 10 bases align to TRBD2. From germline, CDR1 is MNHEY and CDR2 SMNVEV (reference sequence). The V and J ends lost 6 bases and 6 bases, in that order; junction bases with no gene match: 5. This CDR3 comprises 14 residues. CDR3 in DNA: TGTGCCAGCAGATCCCTAGCGGGAGTCAATGAGCAGTTCTTC. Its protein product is CASRSLAGVNEQFF.

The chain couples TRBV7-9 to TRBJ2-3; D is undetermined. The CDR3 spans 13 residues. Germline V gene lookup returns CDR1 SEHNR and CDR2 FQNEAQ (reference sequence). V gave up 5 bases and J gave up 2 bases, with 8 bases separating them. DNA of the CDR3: TGTGCCAGCAGCCCTGTTGCCACAGATACGCAGTATTTT. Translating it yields CASSPVATDTQYF. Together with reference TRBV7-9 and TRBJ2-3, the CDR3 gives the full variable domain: DTGVSQNPRHKITKRGQNVTFRCDPISEHNRLYWYRQTLGQGPEFLTYFQNEAQLEKSRLLSDRFSAERPKGSFSTLEIQRTEQGDSAMYLCASSPVATDTQYFGPGTRLTVL.

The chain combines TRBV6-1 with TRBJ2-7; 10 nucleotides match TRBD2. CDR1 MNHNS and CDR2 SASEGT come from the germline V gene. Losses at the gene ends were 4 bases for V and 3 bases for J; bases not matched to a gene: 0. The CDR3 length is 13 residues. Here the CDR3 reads CASSGTSGYEQYF. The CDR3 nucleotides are TGTGCCAGCAGTGGGACTAGCGGCTACGAGCAGTACTTC.

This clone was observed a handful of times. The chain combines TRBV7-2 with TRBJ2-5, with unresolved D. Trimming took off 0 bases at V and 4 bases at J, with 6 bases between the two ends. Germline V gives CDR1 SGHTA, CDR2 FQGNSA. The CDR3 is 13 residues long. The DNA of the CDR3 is TGTGCCAGCAGCTTAGCCCAGGCAGAGACCCAGTACTTC. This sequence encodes CASSLAQAETQYF.

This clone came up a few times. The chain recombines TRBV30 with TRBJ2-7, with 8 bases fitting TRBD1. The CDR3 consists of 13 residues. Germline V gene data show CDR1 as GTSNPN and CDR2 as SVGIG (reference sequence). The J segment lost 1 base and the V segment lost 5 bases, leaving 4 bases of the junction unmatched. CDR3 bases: TGTGCCTGGTCCCGGGACAGGTCCTACGAGCAGTACTTC. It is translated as CAWSRDRSYEQYF.

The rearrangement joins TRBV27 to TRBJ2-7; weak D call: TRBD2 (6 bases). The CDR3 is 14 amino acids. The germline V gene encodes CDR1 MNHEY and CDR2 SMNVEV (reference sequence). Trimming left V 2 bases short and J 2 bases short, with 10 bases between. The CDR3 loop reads CASSLLASPYEQYF. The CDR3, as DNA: TGTGCCAGCAGTTTACTAGCGTCTCCCTACGAGCAGTACTTC.

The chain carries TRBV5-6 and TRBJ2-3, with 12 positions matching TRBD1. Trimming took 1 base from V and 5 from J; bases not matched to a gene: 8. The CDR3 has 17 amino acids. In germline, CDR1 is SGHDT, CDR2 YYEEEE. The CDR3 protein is CASSLSGTGGRVDTQYF. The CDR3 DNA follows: TGTGCCAGCAGCTTGTCTGGGACAGGGGGCCGGGTAGATACGCAGTATTTT.

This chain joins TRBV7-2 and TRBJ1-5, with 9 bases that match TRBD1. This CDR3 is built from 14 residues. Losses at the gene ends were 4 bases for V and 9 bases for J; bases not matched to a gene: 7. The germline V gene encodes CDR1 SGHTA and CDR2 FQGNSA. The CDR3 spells CASSSGQGQGPQHF. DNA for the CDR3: TGTGCCAGCAGCTCTGGACAGGGGCAGGGGCCCCAGCATTTT.

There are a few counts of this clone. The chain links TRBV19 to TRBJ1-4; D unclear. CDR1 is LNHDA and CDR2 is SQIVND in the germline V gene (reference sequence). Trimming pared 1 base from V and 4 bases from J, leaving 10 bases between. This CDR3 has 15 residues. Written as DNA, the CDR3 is TGTGCCAGTAGTATAGGTCGGCAGCTTAATGAAAAACTGTTTTTT. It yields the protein CASSIGRQLNEKLFF.